The clone carrying this TCR beta chain occurred a few times. This CDR3 has 15 amino acids. The V and J ends lost 2 bases and 1 base, in that order; junction bases with no gene match: 4. Germline V CDR1 and CDR2: MGHDK, SYGVNS. The data derive from a study of identical twins. TCRdb re-called the 5' RACE reads through MiXCR, storing one row per CDR3 protein. The sample records approximately 890,000 distinct CDR3 sequences, 10% to 15% being singletons. These sequences were also reported in another study, on yellow fever vaccine responses in identical twins.

V usage is TRBV25-1 and J usage is TRBJ1-2, with 7 bases fitting TRBD1. Input material: PBMCs. The sequence derives from a woman aged 18-29 years in good health. The CDR3 protein is CASSETGVFNYGYTF. CDR3 coding DNA: TGTGCCAGCAGTGAAACAGGGGTTTTTAACTATGGCTACACCTTC.